This T cell receptor beta chain was retrieved from a study of T cell responses to AZD1222 COVID-19 vaccine. Timing groups of about 4 and about 12 weeks for second doses were pooled. Note on this clone: What it recognizes is unknown.

This table comes from immunoSEQ multiplex PCR, and its TCRdb copy is limited to in-frame clones, with some not included. Among about 120,000 clones listed, more than 70% were seen once. This CDR3 region has 15 residues. CDR1 SEHNR and CDR2 FQNEAQ come from the germline V gene (reference sequence). V was clipped by 2 bases and J by 0 bases, with 8 bases between them. Study-level findings and limits: All repertoire sampling was performed exclusively after the peak T cell response. In the spike-specific TCR repertoire, nearly half reportedly target unmutated variant regions.

The chain carries TRBV7-9 and TRBJ1-3; D uncertain. Source: peripheral blood, taken 28 days after the second AZD1222 dose. This TCR was sampled from an adult who received the AZD1222 COVID-19 vaccine. The CDR3 coding sequence is TGTGCCAGCAGCTTACAGTTCTACTCTGGAAACACCATATATTTT. It specifies CASSLQFYSGNTIYF.